The 15 T cell receptor beta chains below were found in one sample sequenced in a study of memory CD4+ T cells and cytomegalovirus serostatus. The sort gate was single viable CD3+CD4+CD8-CD45RO+ cells for memory CD4+ T cells. Data came from immunoSEQ multiplex PCR; TCRdb stores just in-frame clones and leaves some out. Here the sample spans 40,000 or so clones, approximately 80% being singletons. The specimen sequenced was memory CD4+ T cells from blood. The receptors derive from an adult in good health and CMV-seronegative.

The chain combines TRBV28 with TRBJ2-2; 9 nucleotides align to TRBD1. The CDR3 is 15 residues long. Trimming at V came to 5 bases and at J to 7 bases, leaving 8 bases not matched to a gene. Germline V gene sequence: CDR1 MDHEN, CDR2 SYDVKM. The CDR3 here is CASSHPGQGGGELFF. The CDR3 DNA follows: TGTGCCAGCAGTCATCCGGGACAGGGTGGCGGGGAGCTGTTTTTT.

This chain uses TRBV5-1 with TRBJ1-2; no reliable D call. The CDR3 extends over 13 amino acids. The V end was cut by 0 bases, the J end by 2 bases, with 5 bases between. Germline V CDR1 and CDR2: SGHRS, YFSETQ. CDR3 residues: CASSLGTNYGYTF. The DNA of the CDR3 is TGCGCCAGCAGCTTGGGGACCAACTATGGCTACACCTTC.

The V call is TRBV25-1, the J call TRBJ2-6; TRBD1 is a possible D gene (6 bases). The V gene's germline CDR1 is MGHDK and CDR2 SYGVNS. Trimming took off 1 base at V and 2 bases at J, with 9 bases between the two ends. The CDR3 length is 16 residues. The CDR3 is CASSESGAPGANVLTF. Written as DNA, the CDR3 is TGTGCCAGCAGTGAATCAGGGGCGCCTGGGGCCAACGTCCTGACTTTC.

The rearrangement joins TRBV6-5 to TRBJ2-3; unclear D gene. The CDR3 contains 14 residues. Germline V CDR1 and CDR2: MNHEY, SVGAGI. Between the trimmed V and J ends, which lost 2 bases and 0 bases, there was a span of 6 bases. The CDR3: CASSYRASTDTQYF. CDR3 bases: TGTGCCAGCAGTTACAGAGCTAGCACAGATACGCAGTATTTT.

This clone turned up a few times. The chain is built from TRBV25-1 and TRBJ1-4; 7 nucleotides line up with TRBD1. The CDR3 is made up of 15 amino acids. CDR1 and CDR2 (germline): MGHDK, SYGVNS. The ends lost 3 bases at V and 10 bases at J; junction bases unmatched: 11. This chain's CDR3 is CASSDGGAAGGKLFF. The CDR3 region has the DNA TGTGCCAGCAGTGACGGGGGTGCGGCAGGGGGAAAACTGTTTTTT.

This chain connects TRBV6-6 to TRBJ2-3; either TRBD1 or TRBD2 may fit D (6 bases each). This CDR3 comprises 15 residues. Between the trimmed V and J ends, which lost 8 bases and 2 bases, there was a span of 17 bases. The V gene's germline CDR1 is MNHNY and CDR2 SVGAGI (reference sequence). The CDR3 reads CASGGRAGFTDTQYF. For the CDR3, the DNA is TGTGCCAGCGGGGGCCGGGCGGGGTTCACAGATACGCAGTATTTT.

The chain combines TRBV7-8 with TRBJ1-2, with a weak D call TRBD1 (5 bases). V lost 1 base and J lost 8, with 8 bases in between. The CDR3 covers 12 residues. CDR1 and CDR2 from the germline V gene are SGHVS and FQNEAQ. CDR3 DNA: TGTGCCAGCAGCTTAGGTGGGGACGGCTACACCTTC. Residues: CASSLGGDGYTF.

The rearrangement uses TRBV5-1 and TRBJ2-6; TRBD2 might be the D (5 bases). CDR1 is SGHRS, CDR2 YFSETQ, per germline. This CDR3 region has 18 residues. V was trimmed by 4 bases and J by 0 bases, leaving 17 bases between them. CDR3 in DNA: TGCGCCAGCAGCCGGGATAGTGGTTCTAGCTCTGGGGCCAACGTCCTGACTTTC. Protein sequence: CASSRDSGSSSGANVLTF.

The chain has TRBV18 and TRBJ1-1; D is undetermined. Trimming removed 2 bases at V and 3 bases at J, with 10 bases between. Germline CDR1 KGHSH, CDR2 LQKENI. CDR3 length: 14 amino acids. The CDR3 DNA reads TGTGCCAGCTCACCATCGCGGTCCTACACTGAAGCTTTCTTT. Protein product: CASSPSRSYTEAFF.

The chain links TRBV5-1 to TRBJ2-1; tentative D call: TRBD2 (5 bases). The CDR3 extends over 15 amino acids. Trimming took 6 bases from V and 8 from J, leaving 21 bases between them. The germline gives CDR1 SGHRS, CDR2 YFSETQ. This CDR3 is CASNEEGTPLDEQFF. CDR3 DNA: TGCGCCAGCAACGAAGAGGGAACCCCTTTGGATGAGCAGTTCTTC. Filled out from reference TRBV5-1 and TRBJ2-1, the complete variable domain reads KAGVTQTPRYLIKTRGQQVTLSCSPISGHRSVSWYQQTPGQGLQFLFEYFSETQRNKGNFPGRFSGRQFSNSRSEMNVSTLELGDSALYLCASNEEGTPLDEQFFGPGTRLTVL.

This sequence joins TRBV28 and TRBJ2-5; perhaps D is TRBD1 or TRBD2 (6 bases each). The germline V gene encodes CDR1 MDHEN and CDR2 SYDVKM. V was cut by 5 bases and J by 5 bases, with 21 bases left in between. The CDR3 extends over 16 amino acids. CDR3 protein: CASSALGSGAGETQYF. CDR3 bases: TGTGCCAGCAGTGCCCTGGGTTCGGGGGCGGGGGAGACCCAGTACTTC.

This clone was recorded once. This chain joins TRBV7-2 and TRBJ2-2; TRBD2 aligns across 8 bases. Germline V gene lookup returns CDR1 SGHTA and CDR2 FQGNSA. Trimming at V came to 5 bases and at J to 2 bases, leaving 10 bases not matched to a gene. The CDR3 is made up of 17 amino acids. CDR3 protein: CASSPSGQSTNTGELFF. The CDR3 nucleotides are TGTGCCAGCAGCCCTAGCGGGCAAAGTACTAACACCGGGGAGCTGTTTTTT.

This clone turned up a few times. This rearrangement joins TRBV11-3 to TRBJ2-2, with TRBD1 identical over 8 bases. Germline lookup yields CDR1 SGHNT and CDR2 YENEEA. After removal of 2 bases from V and 7 bases from J, the junction contained 6 bases not matched to a gene. This CDR3 spans 15 amino acids. As DNA, the CDR3 is TGTGCCAGCAGCTTAAGCCAGGGGGCCTACGGGGAGCTGTTTTTT. This gives the protein CASSLSQGAYGELFF.

The rearrangement uses TRBV18 and TRBJ2-7; TRBD2 might be the D (5 bases). Germline V gene data show CDR1 as KGHSH and CDR2 as LQKENI. The CDR3 spans 14 residues. The V end lost 3 bases, the J end lost 7 bases, and 16 bases lay between the germline ends. CDR3 sequence (DNA): TGTGCCAGCTCACCCTTGAGCCGAACGGGGGAGCAGTACTTC. Translating gives CASSPLSRTGEQYF.

Concerning this clone itself: A much more abundant neighbour one base away suggests this may be a read error. The chain joins TRBV4-1 to TRBJ2-2, with 8 bases fitting TRBD1. With V trimmed by 4 bases and J by 6 bases, 7 bases remained unmatched. CDR3 length: 15 amino acids. Germline V gene sequence: CDR1 MGHRA, CDR2 YSYEKL. CDR3 DNA sequence: TGCGCCAGCAGCCGAGGACAGGGTAGCGCCGGGGAGCTGTTTTTT. Translating it yields CASSRGQGSAGELFF.